This T cell receptor (beta chain) derives from a study of blood T cell repertoires in COVID-19. Germline V lookup: CDR1 MDHEN, CDR2 SYDVKM. V lost 6 bases and J 3 bases, leaving 17 bases between the germline ends. The CDR3 spans 15 residues. Individuals drawn from 24 US areas were roughly 18 to 100 years old. The assay was immunoSEQ multiplex PCR, and TCRdb's table has in-frame clones only and misses some. The sample has a few hundred thousand clones; roughly 90% are singletons. The receptor comes from a woman aged 18-29 years who had recovered from COVID-19. The sample comprised PBMCs or T cells enriched from blood (not recorded which). The chain joins TRBV28 to TRBJ2-5; no definite D call. The CDR3 sequence is CASSPRLNDKETQYF. The CDR3 DNA is TGTGCCAGCAGCCCCCGCCTTAACGACAAAGAGACCCAGTACTTC.